This TCR beta chain was recorded in a study of memory CD4+ T cells and cytomegalovirus serostatus. Turning to the study itself: Healthy Belgian adult donors included fewer than 10 CMV-positive and some 23 CMV-negative people. Study observations and caveats: About 40% of the roughly 150 known CMV-associated TCRbeta sequences appeared in CD4+ memory.

Worth noting for this clone: Antigen unknown.

Single viable CD3+CD4+CD8-CD45RO+ cells were sorted as the memory CD4+ T cells. Libraries were prepared by immunoSEQ multiplex PCR; TCRdb keeps only in-frame clonotypes and omits some of them. The sample has roughly 86,000 clones; around 80% are singletons. CDR1 is GTSNPN, CDR2 SVGIG, per germline (reference sequence). V lost 2 bases and J 5 bases, leaving 11 bases between the germline ends. This CDR3 is 13 amino acids long. The J gene is TRBJ2-3, the V gene TRBV30, with D unresolved. The sequence was obtained from an adult in good health and CMV-seropositive. Sequences were obtained from memory CD4+ T cells from blood. The CDR3 bases are TGTGCCTGGAGTCGAACCTCCTTAGATACGCAGTATTTT. It encodes CAWSRTSLDTQYF.